The sequence of this T cell receptor (beta chain) was determined in a study of T cells in Graves' hyperthyroidism and ophthalmopathy. CDR3 length: 14 residues. CDR1 is SNHLY, CDR2 FYNNEI, per germline. V was clipped by 3 bases and J by 5 bases, with 14 bases between them. TCR beta CDR3 region amplification was performed from RNA transcripts. When the TCR CDR3 underwent first-round RT-PCR, the HTBI primer set was used. TCRdb recomputed calls from the multiplex PCR reads with MiXCR, one row per CDR3 protein. This sample has around 420,000 distinct CDR3 sequences, with around a sixth found just once. Participants, patients aged 18 to 65, had newly diagnosed hyperthyroidism with a duration under 2 months. This clonotype has only a few counts.

The sequence was collected from a woman under 30 with Graves' hyperthyroidism. The chain is built from TRBV2 and TRBJ2-7; weak D call: TRBD1 (5 bases). Material: blood. For the CDR3, the DNA is TGTGCCAGCAGTGAGAGAACAGCCAGGGACGAGCAGTACTTC. Residues: CASSERTARDEQYF.